This T cell receptor beta chain stems from a study of radiotherapy plus CTLA-4 blockade in lung cancer. The germline gives CDR1 LGHNA, CDR2 YSLEER. J gave up 7 bases and V 4 bases, and 6 bases lay outside the gene matches. The CDR3 is made up of 14 amino acids. The method was immunoSEQ multiplex PCR; TCRdb's version includes in-frame clones alone and lacks a portion of them. This table holds 3,000 to 4,000 clones, approximately 81% found once. This material consisted of tumor tissue, taken from a patient treated with radiotherapy plus ipilimumab. The clonotype was recovered from a human donor with non-small cell lung cancer that progressed on radiotherapy plus ipilimumab. This chain links TRBV4-3 with TRBJ2-7, with 11 bases matching TRBD2. The CDR3 reads CASSLSGGDREQYF. Here the CDR3 DNA reads TGCGCCAGCAGCCTTAGCGGGGGGGATCGGGAGCAGTACTTC.